The 23 T cell receptor beta chains below were found in one sample sequenced in a study of cytotoxic CD8 clonotypes in ibrutinib-treated CLL. Here immunoSEQ multiplex PCR was the method, and the copy in TCRdb shows in-frame clones only, minus some. The sample has roughly 180,000 clones; about 80% are singletons. Source: PBMCs, taken after 24 months of ibrutinib treatment. These receptors came from a human donor with chronic lymphocytic leukemia.

The chain links TRBV5-1 to TRBJ2-7, with 8 bases fitting TRBD2. This CDR3 is built from 15 residues. Germline loops: CDR1 SGHRS, CDR2 YFSETQ. Unmatched junction bases numbered 6, after V lost 4 bases and J lost 0 bases. The CDR3 loop reads CASSGGTRGSYEQYF. For the CDR3, the DNA is TGCGCCAGCAGCGGGGGGACTAGGGGCTCCTACGAGCAGTACTTC.

The chain recombines TRBV7-9 with TRBJ1-2; possibly TRBD1 for D (5 bases). V was clipped by 5 bases and J by 2 bases, with 15 bases between them. Per the germline V gene, CDR1 is SEHNR and CDR2 is FQNEAQ (reference sequence). CDR3 length equals 15 residues. The CDR3 protein is CASSLLRQTNYGYTF. The CDR3 DNA follows: TGTGCCAGCAGCCTCCTGAGACAGACCAACTATGGCTACACCTTC.

This sequence joins TRBV5-1 and TRBJ1-1; D is ambiguous. V lost 0 bases and J lost 0, with 9 bases in between. From germline, CDR1 is SGHRS and CDR2 YFSETQ. CDR3 length: 15 amino acids. CDR3 sequence (DNA): TGCGCCAGCAGCTTGGGGGCAGCTATGAACACTGAAGCTTTCTTT. This gives the protein CASSLGAAMNTEAFF. The full variable domain, rest sourced from reference TRBV5-1 and TRBJ1-1, is KAGVTQTPRYLIKTRGQQVTLSCSPISGHRSVSWYQQTPGQGLQFLFEYFSETQRNKGNFPGRFSGRQFSNSRSEMNVSTLELGDSALYLCASSLGAAMNTEAFFGQGTRLTVV.

The chain links TRBV19 to TRBJ1-6; 7 bases align to TRBD1. Germline CDR1 LNHDA, CDR2 SQIVND (reference sequence). The V gene end was trimmed by 8 bases and the J gene end by 11 bases; junction bases not matched to a gene: 6. The CDR3 loop spans 12 amino acids. As DNA, the CDR3 is TGTGCCAGTGGGCAGGGGGGGACACCCCTCCACTTT. Protein: CASGQGGTPLHF.

The rearrangement joins TRBV7-2 to TRBJ2-7; 8 positions match TRBD2. Germline V gene lookup returns CDR1 SGHTA and CDR2 FQGNSA. The length of the CDR3 is 16 residues. V dropped 5 bases and J dropped 2; count of bases not matched to a gene: 11. DNA for the CDR3: TGTGCCAGCAGCACCGTAGCGGGAACGGGCCCCTACGAGCAGTACTTC. This codes for CASSTVAGTGPYEQYF.

This clone occurred once. The chain has TRBV4-1 and TRBJ2-7; 13 bases map to TRBD2. Looked up from germline, CDR1 is MGHRA and CDR2 is YSYEKL. The CDR3 spans 17 residues. The V gene end was trimmed by 4 bases and the J gene end by 6 bases; junction bases not matched to a gene: 12. The CDR3 reads CASSPKEGGLAGLEQYF. As DNA, the CDR3 is TGCGCCAGCAGCCCCAAAGAGGGGGGACTAGCGGGACTCGAGCAGTACTTC.

This clone was detected a few times. This chain links TRBV19 with TRBJ1-5; 7 bases map to TRBD1. This CDR3 contains 15 residues. The germline gives CDR1 LNHDA, CDR2 SQIVND (reference sequence). With 9 bases clipped from V and 3 bases from J, the junction kept 11 bases outside the gene matches. CDR3 nucleotides: TGTGCCAGCAACCGCAGGGACAGACACAATCAGCCCCAGCATTTT. Its translation is CASNRRDRHNQPQHF.

This clone was detected only once. The CDR3 sequence is CASMKLSTDTQYF. DNA for the CDR3: TGTGCCAGTATGAAGCTAAGCACAGATACGCAGTATTTT. This chain joins TRBV19 and TRBJ2-3, with D unclear. Germline V gives CDR1 LNHDA, CDR2 SQIVND (reference sequence). V was pared by 7 bases and J by 0 bases, with 8 bases between. There are 13 residues in the CDR3.

This chain joins TRBV29-1 and TRBJ2-5, with 10 bases identical to TRBD1. The V segment lost 6 bases and the J segment 1 base; nucleotides outside the gene matches: 8. Germline V gene sequence: CDR1 SQVTM, CDR2 ANQGSEA. The CDR3 runs 15 residues. For the CDR3, the DNA is TGCAGCGTAGGGCGGACAGGGGGAATCCAAGAGACCCAGTACTTC. It codes for CSVGRTGGIQETQYF.

V is TRBV11-2 and J is TRBJ2-7, with 10 bases matching TRBD1. Unmatched junction bases numbered 8, after V lost 3 bases and J lost 6 bases. The germline gives CDR1 SGHAT, CDR2 FQNNGV. There are 15 residues in the CDR3. CDR3 sequence: CASSFWGQGSSEQYF. Written as DNA, the CDR3 is TGTGCCAGCAGCTTTTGGGGACAGGGGTCCAGCGAGCAGTACTTC.

This chain links TRBV15 with TRBJ2-1; D call uncertain. Germline-derived CDR1 and CDR2 are LNHNV and YYDKDF (reference sequence). The CDR3 extends over 15 amino acids. V lost 1 base and J lost 4, with 11 bases in between. CDR3 loop: CATSRVRAAYNEQFF. The CDR3 coding sequence is TGTGCCACCAGCAGAGTAAGGGCGGCGTACAATGAGCAGTTCTTC.

In this sample, this clone turned up a few times. The chain joins TRBV9 to TRBJ1-1; D ambiguous. CDR1 is SGDLS and CDR2 is YYNGEE in the germline V gene. CDR3 size: 13 residues. The germline V and J ends were trimmed by 6 bases and 1 base, with 10 bases remaining between them. CDR3 coding DNA: TGTGCCAGCACCGGCCAGCGGAACACTGAAGCTTTCTTT. Protein sequence: CASTGQRNTEAFF.

In its sample, this clone was seen a few times. The chain joins TRBV18 to TRBJ1-1; TRBD1 might be the D (5 bases). V shed 0 bases and J shed 4 bases, with 12 bases lying between them. The CDR3 contains 15 residues. Looked up from germline, CDR1 is KGHSH and CDR2 is LQKENI. In DNA form, the CDR3 reads TGTGCCAGCTCACCACCGAGTCTAGGGGTCACTGAAGCTTTCTTT. Amino acids: CASSPPSLGVTEAFF. The whole variable domain, filled in from reference TRBV18 and TRBJ1-1, reads NAGVMQNPRHLVRRRGQEARLRCSPMKGHSHVYWYRQLPEEGLKFMVYLQKENIIDESGMPKERFSAEFPKEGPSILRIQQVVRGDSAAYFCASSPPSLGVTEAFFGQGTRLTVV.

The J gene is TRBJ2-3, the V gene TRBV30; 8 nucleotides agree with TRBD2. CDR1 is GTSNPN and CDR2 is SVGIG in the germline V gene (reference sequence). J lost 3 bases, V lost 8 bases, and 7 bases had no gene match. The CDR3 has 13 amino acids. The CDR3 loop is CAGSGRVTDTQYF. The DNA for the CDR3 is TGTGCCGGAAGCGGGAGAGTGACAGATACGCAGTATTTT.

This clone was picked up a small number of times. V usage is TRBV30 and J usage is TRBJ1-6, with TRBD1 identical over 8 bases. There are 13 residues in the CDR3. The V and J ends lost 5 bases and 9 bases, in that order; junction bases with no gene match: 6. CDR1 and CDR2 from the germline V gene are GTSNPN and SVGIG (reference sequence). CDR3 sequence reads: CAWGGTGGSPLHF. In DNA, the CDR3 is TGTGCCTGGGGCGGGACAGGTGGTTCACCCCTCCACTTT.

This rearrangement joins TRBV5-1 to TRBJ2-7; D is possibly TRBD2 (5 bases). Per germline, CDR1 SGHRS and CDR2 YFSETQ. The V and J ends lost 0 bases and 2 bases respectively, with 12 bases between them. This CDR3 spans 15 amino acids. The CDR3 DNA follows: TGCGCCAGCAGCTTGGCCCCCACGGGGACCTACGAGCAGTACTTC. Residues: CASSLAPTGTYEQYF.

V gene TRBV5-1 combines with J gene TRBJ1-6, with a weak D call TRBD1 (6 bases). The V and J ends lost 4 bases and 4 bases respectively, with 12 bases between them. Looked up from germline, CDR1 is SGHRS and CDR2 is YFSETQ. The CDR3 length is 15 residues. DNA for the CDR3: TGCGCCAGCAGCCCGCGGGACATATATAATTCACCCCTCCACTTT. Its translation: CASSPRDIYNSPLHF.

This rearrangement joins TRBV7-7 to TRBJ2-3, with D possibly being TRBD1 (6 bases). Trimming removed 2 bases at V and 6 bases at J, with 9 bases between. Per germline, CDR1 SSHAT and CDR2 FNYEAQ (reference sequence). There are 13 residues in the CDR3. The CDR3 is CASSLTGQDTQYF. CDR3 in DNA: TGTGCCAGCAGCTTAACAGGGCAGGATACGCAGTATTTT. The variable domain in full, completed from reference TRBV7-7 and TRBJ2-3, reads GAGVSQSPRYKVTKRGQDVTLRCDPISSHATLYWYQQALGQGPEFLTYFNYEAQPDKSGLPSDRFSAERPEGSISTLTIQRTEQRDSAMYRCASSLTGQDTQYFGPGTRLTVL.

J is TRBJ2-3 and V is TRBV6-1; D call uncertain. Trimming removed 5 bases from V and 5 bases from J, with 5 bases in between. The germline CDR1 and CDR2 sequences are MNHNS and SASEGT. The CDR3 consists of 11 residues. Written as DNA, the CDR3 is TGTGCCAGCAGTCCCAGAGATACGCAGTATTTT. Translating it yields CASSPRDTQYF.

This sequence joins TRBV10-1 and TRBJ2-1; D not certain. Germline CDR1 and CDR2: WNHNN and SYGVQD (reference sequence). The CDR3 runs 12 residues. Trimming took 4 bases from V and 4 from J, leaving 5 bases between them. As DNA, the CDR3 is TGCGCCAGCAGTGGGCGGTACAATGAGCAGTTCTTC. As protein: CASSGRYNEQFF.

The CDR3 DNA sequence: TGTGCCAGCAGCCCTGGACAGGGACCTCAATACGAGCAGTACTTC. Translation gives CASSPGQGPQYEQYF. The chain uses TRBV6-8 and TRBJ2-7, with 8 bases matching TRBD1. Germline V CDR1 and CDR2: MNHGY, SAAAGT. The CDR3 is 15 amino acids. V trimming: 6 bases; J trimming: 4 bases; junction bases outside the gene matches: 11.

The chain couples TRBV28 to TRBJ1-1, with a possible D match to TRBD1 (5 bases). Germline CDR1 MDHEN, CDR2 SYDVKM. Trimming cost V 8 bases and J 4 bases, with 17 bases left between them. There are 14 residues in the CDR3. The CDR3 nucleotides read TGTGCCAGCCTACCTGATGGGGGTGGCACTGAAGCTTTCTTT. Protein product: CASLPDGGGTEAFF.

This clone was observed a handful of times. V is TRBV28 and J is TRBJ1-2, with D uncertain. Germline V gene lookup returns CDR1 MDHEN and CDR2 SYDVKM. Trimming cost V 1 base and J 3 bases, with 3 bases left between them. This CDR3 has 12 amino acids. CDR3 nucleotide sequence: TGTGCCAGCAGTTTATACCACTATGGCTACACCTTC. It codes for CASSLYHYGYTF.